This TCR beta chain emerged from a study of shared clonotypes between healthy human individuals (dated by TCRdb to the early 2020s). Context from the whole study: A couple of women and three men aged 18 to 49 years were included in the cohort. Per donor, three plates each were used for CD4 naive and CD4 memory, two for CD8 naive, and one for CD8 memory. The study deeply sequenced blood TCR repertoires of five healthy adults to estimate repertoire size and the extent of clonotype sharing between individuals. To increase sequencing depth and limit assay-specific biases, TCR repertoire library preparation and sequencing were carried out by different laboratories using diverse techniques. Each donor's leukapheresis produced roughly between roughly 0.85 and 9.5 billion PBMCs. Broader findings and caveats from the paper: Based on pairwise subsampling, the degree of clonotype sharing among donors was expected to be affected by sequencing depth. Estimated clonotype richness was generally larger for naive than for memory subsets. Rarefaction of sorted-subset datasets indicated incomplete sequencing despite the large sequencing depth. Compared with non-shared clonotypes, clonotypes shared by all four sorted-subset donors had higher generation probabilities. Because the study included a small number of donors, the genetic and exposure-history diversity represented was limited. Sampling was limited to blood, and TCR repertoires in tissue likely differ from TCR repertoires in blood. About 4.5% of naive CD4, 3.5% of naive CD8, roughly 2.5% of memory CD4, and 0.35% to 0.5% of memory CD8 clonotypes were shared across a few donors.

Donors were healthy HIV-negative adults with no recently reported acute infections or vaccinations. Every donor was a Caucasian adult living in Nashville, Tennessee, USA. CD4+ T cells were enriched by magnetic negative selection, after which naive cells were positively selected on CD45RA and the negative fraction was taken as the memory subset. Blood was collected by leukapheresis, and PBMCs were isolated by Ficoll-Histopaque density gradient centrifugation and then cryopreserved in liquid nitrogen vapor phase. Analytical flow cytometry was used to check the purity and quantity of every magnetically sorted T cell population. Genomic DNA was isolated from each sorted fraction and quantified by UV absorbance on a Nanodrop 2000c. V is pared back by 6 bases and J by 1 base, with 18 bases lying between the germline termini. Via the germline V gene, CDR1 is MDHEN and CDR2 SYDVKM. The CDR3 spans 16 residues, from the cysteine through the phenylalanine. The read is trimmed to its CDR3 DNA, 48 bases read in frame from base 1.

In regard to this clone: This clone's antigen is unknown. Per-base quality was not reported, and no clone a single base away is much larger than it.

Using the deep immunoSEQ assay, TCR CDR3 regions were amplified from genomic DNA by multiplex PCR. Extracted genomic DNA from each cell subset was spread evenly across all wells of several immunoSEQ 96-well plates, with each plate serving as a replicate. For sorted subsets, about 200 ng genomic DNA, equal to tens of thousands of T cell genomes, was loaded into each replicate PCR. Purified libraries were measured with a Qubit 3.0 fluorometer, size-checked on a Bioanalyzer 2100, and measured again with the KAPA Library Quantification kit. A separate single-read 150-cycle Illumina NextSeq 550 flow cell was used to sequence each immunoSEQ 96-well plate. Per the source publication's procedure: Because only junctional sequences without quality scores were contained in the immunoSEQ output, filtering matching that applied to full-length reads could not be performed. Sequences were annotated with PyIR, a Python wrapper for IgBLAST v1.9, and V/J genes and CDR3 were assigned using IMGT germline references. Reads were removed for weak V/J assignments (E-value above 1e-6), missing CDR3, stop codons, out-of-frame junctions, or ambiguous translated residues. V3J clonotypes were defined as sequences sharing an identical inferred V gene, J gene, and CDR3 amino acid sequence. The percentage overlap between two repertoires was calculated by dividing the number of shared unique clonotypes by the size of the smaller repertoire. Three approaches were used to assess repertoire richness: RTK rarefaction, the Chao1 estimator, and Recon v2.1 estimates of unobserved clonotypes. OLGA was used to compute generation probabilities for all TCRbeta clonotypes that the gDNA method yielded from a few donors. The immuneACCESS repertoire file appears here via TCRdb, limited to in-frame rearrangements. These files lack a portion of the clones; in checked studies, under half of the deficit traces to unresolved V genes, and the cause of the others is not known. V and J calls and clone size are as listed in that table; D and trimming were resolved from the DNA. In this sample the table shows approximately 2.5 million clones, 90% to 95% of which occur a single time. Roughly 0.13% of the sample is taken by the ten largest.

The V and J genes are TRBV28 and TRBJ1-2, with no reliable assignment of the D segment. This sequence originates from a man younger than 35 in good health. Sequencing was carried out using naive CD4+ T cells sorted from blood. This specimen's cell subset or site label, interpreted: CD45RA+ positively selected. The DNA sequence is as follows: TGTGCCAGCAGCGACCCGGGTCAGAACCATAACTATGGCTACACCTTC. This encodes CASSDPGQNHNYGYTF.